This entry lists 27 T cell receptor beta chains sequenced from one sample in a study of cytomegalovirus exposure and HLA in healthy donors. PCR was performed using 60 Vbeta and 13 Jbeta primers. This table comes from immunoSEQ multiplex PCR, and its TCRdb copy is limited to in-frame clones, with some not included. Seen here are some 130,000 clones, approximately 80% observed once, and the top ten hold just over 1%. The specimen was PBMCs. These receptors were obtained from a human donor in good health.

The chain employs TRBV9 and TRBJ2-2, with 7 positions matching TRBD2. Germline values: CDR1 SGDLS, CDR2 YYNGEE. Losses at the gene ends were 0 bases for V and 0 bases for J; bases not matched to a gene: 2. CDR3 size: 16 residues. The CDR3 nucleotides are TGTGCCAGCAGCGTAGCGGCGGGGGCGAACACCGGGGAGCTGTTTTTT. It specifies CASSVAAGANTGELFF.

This clone was observed once. The chain couples TRBV6-6 to TRBJ1-5, with D tentatively TRBD1 (5 bases). The CDR3 totals 14 residues. The germline CDR1 and CDR2 sequences are MNHNY and SVGAGI (reference sequence). Deletions cut 6 bases from V and 1 base from J, with 10 bases between. The CDR3 DNA follows: TGTGCCAGCAGGCCCCGGGGGAGCAATCAGCCCCAGCATTTT. The encoded protein is CASRPRGSNQPQHF.

This chain uses TRBV6-5 with TRBJ2-7; 8 bases fit TRBD1. This CDR3 spans 15 amino acids. The germline CDR1 and CDR2 sequences are MNHEY and SVGAGI. The J segment lost 3 bases and the V segment lost 1 base, leaving 5 bases of the junction unmatched. The CDR3 coding sequence is TGTGCCAGCAGTTACTTTGCAGGGGGCAACTACGAGCAGTACTTC. This gives the protein CASSYFAGGNYEQYF.

The chain has TRBV9 and TRBJ2-3; TRBD2 matches 9 bases. Germline loops: CDR1 SGDLS, CDR2 YYNGEE. This CDR3 has 16 residues. With 3 bases clipped from V and 5 bases from J, the junction kept 10 bases outside the gene matches. The CDR3 is CASSASSGGPGDTQYF. CDR3 nucleotide sequence: TGTGCCAGCAGCGCATCGAGCGGGGGGCCAGGAGATACGCAGTATTTT.

The chain couples TRBV2 to TRBJ2-1; possibly TRBD1 for D (6 bases). The CDR3 sequence is 14 residues long. The V gene's germline CDR1 is SNHLY and CDR2 FYNNEI. V lost 2 bases and J lost 3, with 8 bases in between. The CDR3 bases are TGTGCCAGCAGTGAACAGGGGATCTACAATGAGCAGTTCTTC. It encodes CASSEQGIYNEQFF.

This chain links TRBV7-9 with TRBJ1-4; D uncertain. V was shortened by 3 bases and J by 8 bases, with 13 bases between the two germline ends. This CDR3 has 14 amino acids. The germline gives CDR1 SEHNR, CDR2 FQNEAQ (reference sequence). The CDR3: CASSFGQTMEKLFF. The DNA of the CDR3 is TGTGCCAGCAGCTTCGGTCAGACTATGGAAAAACTGTTTTTT.

CDR3 amino acids: CASSLYLLAGGGREQYF. In nucleotides, the CDR3 is TGTGCCAGCAGTTTATATTTACTAGCGGGGGGTGGGAGAGAGCAGTACTTC. The V call is TRBV28, the J call TRBJ2-7; 12 nucleotides line up with TRBD2. From germline, CDR1 is MDHEN and CDR2 SYDVKM. V was clipped by 1 base and J by 7 bases; unmatched bases: 11. The CDR3 has 17 residues.

The V call is TRBV15, the J call TRBJ1-4; D possibly corresponds to TRBD1 (6 bases). Trimming pared 3 bases from V and 6 bases from J, leaving 11 bases between. The CDR3 extends over 14 amino acids. The germline V gene has CDR1 LNHNV and CDR2 YYDKDF (reference sequence). CDR3 DNA: TGTGCCACCAGCAGGCCAGGGGCCGATGAAAAACTGTTTTTT. Its translation is CATSRPGADEKLFF.

V gene TRBV19 combines with J gene TRBJ1-2; 7 bases match TRBD1. The CDR3 is 14 residues long. Trimming at V came to 6 bases and at J to 5 bases, leaving 9 bases not matched to a gene. CDR1 is LNHDA, CDR2 SQIVND, per germline (reference sequence). CDR3 sequence (DNA): TGTGCCAGTAGCCCCGGGACAGAGATTTATGGCTACACCTTC. It translates to CASSPGTEIYGYTF.

V gene TRBV7-2 combines with J gene TRBJ2-3, with TRBD2 identical over 7 bases. The junction had 9 bases not matched to a gene; V was cut back by 7 bases and J by 2 bases. The CDR3 totals 15 residues. Germline loops: CDR1 SGHTA, CDR2 FQGNSA. The CDR3, as DNA: TGTGCCAGCATCCCAGTGGGGGGGACCACAGATACGCAGTATTTT. As protein: CASIPVGGTTDTQYF.

This clone showed up just once. V gene TRBV5-1 combines with J gene TRBJ2-3, with 9 bases identical to TRBD1. The CDR3 consists of 14 residues. Germline lookup yields CDR1 SGHRS and CDR2 YFSETQ. Trimming took 1 base from V and 4 from J; bases not matched to a gene: 1. The CDR3 bases are TGCGCCAGCAGCTTGACAGGGGGCGCAGATACGCAGTATTTT. Amino acid sequence: CASSLTGGADTQYF.

The rearrangement uses TRBV18 and TRBJ2-5, with D hard to call. The length of the CDR3 is 11 residues. CDR1 and CDR2 from the germline V gene are KGHSH and LQKENI. Deletions cut 3 bases from V and 5 bases from J, with 4 bases between. CDR3 amino acids: CASSPRETQYF. Written as DNA, the CDR3 is TGTGCCAGCTCACCCCGGGAGACCCAGTACTTC.

The rearrangement uses TRBV15 and TRBJ2-3, with TRBD1 matching 7 bases. Per germline, CDR1 LNHNV and CDR2 YYDKDF (reference sequence). The V gene end was trimmed by 9 bases and the J gene end by 3 bases; junction bases not matched to a gene: 9. The CDR3 is made up of 14 amino acids. CDR3 sequence: CATGETGATDTQYF. The DNA of the CDR3 is TGTGCCACGGGAGAAACAGGGGCAACAGATACGCAGTATTTT.

V gene TRBV5-4 combines with J gene TRBJ2-5; 13 nucleotides match TRBD2. This CDR3 has 17 residues. The junction had 7 bases not matched to a gene; V was cut back by 0 bases and J by 5 bases. The germline CDR1 and CDR2 sequences are SGHNT and YYREEE (reference sequence). CDR3 DNA: TGTGCCAGCAGCTTGGGACTAGCGGGGGGCAGGGATGAGACCCAGTACTTC. The encoded protein is CASSLGLAGGRDETQYF.

V is TRBV7-6 and J is TRBJ2-5; no definite D call. CDR3 length: 14 amino acids. Germline CDR1 and CDR2: SGHVS and FNYEAQ. Trimming took off 5 bases at V and 4 bases at J, with 14 bases between the two ends. CDR3 sequence reads: CASSQAPNGETQYF. In DNA form, the CDR3 reads TGTGCCAGCAGCCAGGCTCCAAACGGAGAGACCCAGTACTTC.

The chain joins TRBV7-6 to TRBJ2-7, with 8 bases lining up with TRBD1. With V trimmed by 1 base and J by 3 bases, 5 bases remained unmatched. The CDR3 length is 15 residues. The germline CDR1 and CDR2 sequences are SGHVS and FNYEAQ. CDR3 protein: CASSLVTGTGYEQYF. CDR3 sequence (DNA): TGTGCCAGCAGCTTAGTTACAGGGACAGGCTACGAGCAGTACTTC. Supplemented by reference TRBV7-6 and TRBJ2-7, the full variable domain reads GAGVSQSPRYKVTKRGQDVALRCDPISGHVSLYWYRQALGQGPEFLTYFNYEAQQDKSGLPNDRFSAERPEGSISTLTIQRTEQRDSAMYRCASSLVTGTGYEQYFGPGTRLTVT.

The chain employs TRBV28 and TRBJ1-2; D is unresolved. The V gene lost 3 bases and the J gene lost 4 bases, with 6 bases spanning the gap. This CDR3 is 12 amino acids long. Germline values: CDR1 MDHEN, CDR2 SYDVKM. The CDR3 here is CASSFTTYGYTF. The CDR3 DNA reads as TGTGCCAGCAGTTTCACAACCTATGGCTACACCTTC.

V usage is TRBV6-6 and J usage is TRBJ2-3, with 9 positions matching TRBD1. CDR1 is MNHNY and CDR2 is SVGAGI in the germline V gene (reference sequence). The length of the CDR3 is 15 residues. The junction had 2 bases not matched to a gene; V was cut back by 2 bases and J by 2 bases. CDR3 in amino acids: CASSYRDRVTDTQYF. For the CDR3, the DNA is TGTGCCAGCAGTTACCGGGACAGGGTCACAGATACGCAGTATTTT.

The chain carries TRBV6-6 and TRBJ2-3; 10 positions match TRBD1. This CDR3 is 15 amino acids long. Germline V gives CDR1 MNHNY, CDR2 SVGAGI (reference sequence). The V gene end was trimmed by 2 bases and the J gene end by 3 bases; junction bases not matched to a gene: 2. Here the CDR3 DNA reads TGTGCCAGCAGTTACCCGGGACAGGGGACAGATACGCAGTATTTT. Its protein is CASSYPGQGTDTQYF.

For this clone: This likely stems from a read error, as it lies one base from a far larger clone. This CDR3 is also generated by other DNA sequences in the sample. This chain links TRBV4-1 with TRBJ2-1; 8 nucleotides match TRBD2. Germline lookup yields CDR1 MGHRA and CDR2 YSYEKL. V shed 0 bases, J shed 6 bases, and the junction held 4 bases outside the gene matches. The CDR3 has 15 residues. Written as DNA, the CDR3 is TGCGCCAGCAGCCAAGATCCGGGGGGGCCCAATGAGCAGTTCTTC. Protein: CASSQDPGGPNEQFF.

This clone has only one observation. Here the CDR3 reads CASSRLAETAPEQYF. Written as DNA, the CDR3 is TGTGCCAGCAGCAGACTAGCGGAGACCGCACCCGAGCAGTACTTC. The chain has TRBV5-4 and TRBJ2-5; 9 bases agree with TRBD2. The better agreement between TRBJ2-7 and the DNA end casts doubt on the J call. The CDR3 is made up of 15 amino acids. The germline CDR1 and CDR2 sequences are SGHNT and YYREEE (reference sequence).

The chain has TRBV19 and TRBJ1-2; D unresolved. With 2 bases removed from V and 4 bases from J, the gap between germline ends came to 14 bases. From germline, CDR1 is LNHDA and CDR2 SQIVND (reference sequence). CDR3 length: 15 residues. The CDR3 nucleotides read TGTGCCAGTAGTATAAGAGGTTTGACTGTCTATGGCTACACCTTC. Amino acids: CASSIRGLTVYGYTF. Looking up the rest from reference TRBV19 and TRBJ1-2 gives the full variable domain: DGGITQSPKYLFRKEGQNVTLSCEQNLNHDAMYWYRQDPGQGLRLIYYSQIVNDFQKGDIAEGYSVSREKKESFPLTVTSAQKNPTAFYLCASSIRGLTVYGYTFGSGTRLTVV.

This chain connects TRBV9 to TRBJ2-7; 10 nucleotides agree with TRBD1. V was clipped by 3 bases and J by 2 bases; unmatched bases: 8. This CDR3 is built from 16 residues. Germline V CDR1 and CDR2: SGDLS, YYNGEE. The CDR3 DNA sequence: TGTGCCAGCAGCGAGGCCCCCGGGACAGGGGCCTACGAGCAGTACTTC. Its translation is CASSEAPGTGAYEQYF.

This sequence joins TRBV27 and TRBJ1-1; TRBD1 agrees at 7 bases. Germline assignment: CDR1 MNHEY and CDR2 SMNVEV (reference sequence). This CDR3 is built from 13 residues. V lost 5 bases and J lost 1; bases outside the gene matches: 1. The CDR3 region has the DNA TGTGCCAGCAGTACAGGGGCGAACACTGAAGCTTTCTTT. This codes for CASSTGANTEAFF.

This clone came up a few times. The rearrangement uses TRBV10-1 and TRBJ2-3, with 7 bases aligning to TRBD2. CDR3 length: 14 residues. Germline CDR1 is WNHNN and CDR2 is SYGVQD (reference sequence). V lost 3 bases, J lost 6 bases, and 6 bases stayed unmatched. CDR3 sequence: CASSEWEGGDTQYF. The CDR3 region has the DNA TGCGCCAGCAGTGAATGGGAGGGTGGGGATACGCAGTATTTT.

The genes are TRBV27 and TRBJ2-5, with TRBD2 matching 11 bases. The CDR3 sequence is 15 residues long. Germline CDR1 is MNHEY and CDR2 is SMNVEV (reference sequence). V trimming: 5 bases; J trimming: 3 bases; junction bases outside the gene matches: 5. CDR3 sequence reads: CASSPGTSGKETQYF. The CDR3 DNA reads TGTGCCAGCAGTCCAGGGACTAGCGGTAAAGAGACCCAGTACTTC.

This sequence joins TRBV4-3 and TRBJ1-2; D gene uncertain. The CDR3 has 16 residues. Trimming took 5 bases from V and 6 from J, leaving 22 bases between them. CDR1 and CDR2 (germline): LGHNA, YSLEER. CDR3 bases: TGCGCCAGCAGCACCTTCCGGGATCCAACTATCGATGGCTACACCTTC. Its protein is CASSTFRDPTIDGYTF.